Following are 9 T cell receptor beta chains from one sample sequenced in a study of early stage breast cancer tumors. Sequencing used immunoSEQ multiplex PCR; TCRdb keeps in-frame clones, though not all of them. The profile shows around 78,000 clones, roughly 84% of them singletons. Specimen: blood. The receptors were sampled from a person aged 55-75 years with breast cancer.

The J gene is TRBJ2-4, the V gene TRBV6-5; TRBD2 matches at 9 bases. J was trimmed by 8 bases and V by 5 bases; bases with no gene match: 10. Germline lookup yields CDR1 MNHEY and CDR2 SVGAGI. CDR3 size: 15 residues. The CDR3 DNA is TGTGCCAGCAGTGTTACCGGGACTAGCTCAGACATTCAGTACTTC. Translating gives CASSVTGTSSDIQYF.

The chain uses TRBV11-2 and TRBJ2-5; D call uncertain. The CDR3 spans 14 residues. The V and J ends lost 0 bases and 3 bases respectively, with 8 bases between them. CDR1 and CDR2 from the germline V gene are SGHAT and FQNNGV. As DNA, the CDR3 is TGTGCCAGCAGCTTAGATCTCCCCGAAGAGACCCAGTACTTC. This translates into CASSLDLPEETQYF.

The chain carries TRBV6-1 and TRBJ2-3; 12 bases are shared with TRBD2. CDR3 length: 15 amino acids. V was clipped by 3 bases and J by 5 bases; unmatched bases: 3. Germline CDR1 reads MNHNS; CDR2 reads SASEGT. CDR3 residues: CASSEASGRVDTQYF. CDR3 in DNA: TGTGCCAGCAGTGAGGCTAGCGGGAGGGTAGATACGCAGTATTTT.

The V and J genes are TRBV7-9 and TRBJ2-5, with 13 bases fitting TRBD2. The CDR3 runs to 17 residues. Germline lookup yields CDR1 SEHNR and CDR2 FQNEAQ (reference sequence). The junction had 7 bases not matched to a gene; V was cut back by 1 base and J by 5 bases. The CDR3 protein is CASSLETSGRPGETQYF. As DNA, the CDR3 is TGTGCCAGCAGCTTAGAGACTAGCGGGAGGCCGGGGGAGACCCAGTACTTC.

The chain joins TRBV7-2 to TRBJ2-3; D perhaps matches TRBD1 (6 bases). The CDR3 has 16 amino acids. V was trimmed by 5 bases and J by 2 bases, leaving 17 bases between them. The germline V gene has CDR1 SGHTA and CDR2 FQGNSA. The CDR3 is CASSRGAGDPTDTQYF. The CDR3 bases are TGTGCCAGCAGCAGAGGGGCAGGGGACCCCACAGATACGCAGTATTTT.

For the CDR3, the DNA is TGTGCCAGCTCACCGTCGGTCGGAGCGTACAATGAGCAGTTCTTC. Its translation: CASSPSVGAYNEQFF. This chain uses TRBV18 with TRBJ2-1; D is unresolved. Trimming pared 3 bases from V and 4 bases from J, leaving 13 bases between. CDR3 length: 15 amino acids. Per the germline V gene, CDR1 is KGHSH and CDR2 is LQKENI. The full variable domain, with the rest looked up from reference TRBV18 and TRBJ2-1, is NAGVMQNPRHLVRRRGQEARLRCSPMKGHSHVYWYRQLPEEGLKFMVYLQKENIIDESGMPKERFSAEFPKEGPSILRIQQVVRGDSAAYFCASSPSVGAYNEQFFGPGTRLTVL.

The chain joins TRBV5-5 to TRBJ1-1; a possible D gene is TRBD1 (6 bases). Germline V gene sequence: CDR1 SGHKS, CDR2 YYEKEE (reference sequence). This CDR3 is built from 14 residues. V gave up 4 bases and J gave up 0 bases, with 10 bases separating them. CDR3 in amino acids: CASSRTAMNTEAFF. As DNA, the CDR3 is TGTGCCAGCAGCCGGACAGCTATGAACACTGAAGCTTTCTTT.

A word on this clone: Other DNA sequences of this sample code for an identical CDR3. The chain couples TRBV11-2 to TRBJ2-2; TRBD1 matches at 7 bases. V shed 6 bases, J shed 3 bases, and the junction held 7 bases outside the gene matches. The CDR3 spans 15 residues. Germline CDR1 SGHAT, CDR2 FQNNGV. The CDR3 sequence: CASRRQGPDTGELFF. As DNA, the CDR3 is TGTGCCAGCAGAAGACAGGGACCCGACACCGGGGAGCTGTTTTTT.

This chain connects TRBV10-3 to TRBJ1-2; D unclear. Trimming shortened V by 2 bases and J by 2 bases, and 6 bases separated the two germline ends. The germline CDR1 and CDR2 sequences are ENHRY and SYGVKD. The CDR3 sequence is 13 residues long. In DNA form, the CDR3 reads TGTGCCATCAGTGAGACGCAAAACTATGGCTACACCTTC. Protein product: CAISETQNYGYTF.